Sequencing of this TCR beta chain was carried out in a study of early T cells in non-severe SARS-CoV-2 infection. The sample holds a few counts of this clonotype. Individual cDNA molecules were tagged with unique molecular identifiers, the study reported. MiXCR, applied by TCRdb to the 5' RACE reads, yields one record per CDR3 protein. The sample records about 64,000 distinct CDR3 sequences, 15% to 20% being singletons. CDR3 length: 15 residues. Trimming removed 3 bases from V and 7 bases from J; junction bases left unmatched: 4. Looked up from germline, CDR1 is SNHLY and CDR2 is FYNNEI. This specimen consisted of whole blood, obtained at baseline. The receptor was derived from an adult who was a healthcare worker with PCR-confirmed SARS-CoV-2 infection or an uninfected control (not recorded which). The chain links TRBV2 to TRBJ2-3; 13 bases line up with TRBD2. CDR3 sequence (DNA): TGTGCCAGCAGTGAGACTAGCGGGGGGTCAAATACGCAGTATTTT. It is translated as CASSETSGGSNTQYF.